The rows below give T cell receptor beta chains drawn from one sample of a study of cytomegalovirus exposure and HLA in healthy donors. Sequencing was performed with immunoSEQ multiplex PCR; in TCRdb, only in-frame clones are kept and a portion is missing. Among 150,000 to 200,000 clones listed, about 83% were seen once. The sample comprised PBMCs. The origin of the receptors is a woman younger than 45 in good health and CMV-seropositive. Each CDR3 is given with its conserved first and last residue. Fields, in order: J gene, clone size, D gene, V gene, CDR3 protein, CDR3 DNA. D genes are given only for firm matches. Clone size is stated in some rows and not others, as once, few, many or a class when expanded.

TRBJ2-1,-,-,TRBV7-9,CASSSLPAGAYNEQFF,TGTGCCAGCAGCTCCCTCCCCGCTGGGGCATACAATGAGCAGTTCTTC
TRBJ2-1,-,-,TRBV6-5,CASSYTGTLGNEQFF,TGTGCCAGCAGTTACACCGGGACACTCGGCAATGAGCAGTTCTTC
TRBJ2-2,-,-,TRBV4-1,CASSQDSTTGGELFF,TGCGCCAGCAGCCAAGATTCGACCACGGGCGGGGAGCTGTTTTTT
TRBJ1-4,-,-,TRBV7-2,CASSLRAVSSGEKLFF,TGTGCCAGCAGCTTAAGGGCAGTCAGTTCGGGAGAAAAACTGTTTTTT
TRBJ2-7,-,TRBD1,TRBV5-1,CASSLSGTGYYEQYF,TGCGCCAGCAGCTTGTCCGGGACAGGGTACTACGAGCAGTACTTC
TRBJ2-5,-,TRBD1,TRBV28,CASSLDRGSTYQETQYF,TGTGCCAGCAGTTTAGACAGGGGGAGCACTTACCAAGAGACCCAGTACTTC
TRBJ1-4,-,-,TRBV6-5,CASSLIQGSNEKLFF,TGTGCCAGCAGCCTAATCCAGGGGTCTAATGAAAAACTGTTTTTT
TRBJ1-4,-,-,TRBV19,CASSIGSWRKLFF,TGTGCCAGTAGTATAGGGAGTTGGCGAAAACTGTTTTTT
TRBJ1-4,-,-,TRBV7-8,CASSTSGLGEKLFF,TGTGCCAGCAGCACATCCGGACTTGGGGAAAAACTGTTTTTT
TRBJ2-3,-,-,TRBV9,CASSVGTSTDTQYF,TGTGCCAGCAGCGTAGGGACTAGCACAGATACGCAGTATTTT
TRBJ2-7,-,-,TRBV19,CASSITYRAGEQYF,TGTGCCAGTAGTATAACTTACAGGGCAGGGGAGCAGTACTTC
TRBJ2-4,few,-,TRBV7-9,CASSLGQGNSLAKNIQYF,TGTGCCAGCAGCTTGGGCCAGGGAAACTCCCTAGCCAAAAACATTCAGTACTTC
TRBJ2-7,once,-,TRBV7-9,CASSLGSHYEQYF,TGTGCCAGCAGCTTAGGGTCACACTACGAGCAGTACTTC
TRBJ1-5,-,-,TRBV19,CASSRAARGNQPQHF,TGTGCCAGTAGTCGGGCCGCGCGCGGGAATCAGCCCCAGCATTTT
TRBJ2-3,once,TRBD2,TRBV5-6,CASSLYISGRLSPTDTQYF,TGTGCCAGCAGCTTATACATTAGCGGGAGGCTAAGTCCGACAGATACGCAGTATTTT
TRBJ2-7,-,TRBD1,TRBV28,CASSLSLTGSLSYEQYF,TGTGCCAGCAGTTTATCTCTGACAGGGTCCCTCTCCTACGAGCAGTACTTC
TRBJ1-1,-,-,TRBV4-1,CASSRGEGGTEAFF,TGCGCCAGCAGCCGGGGGGAGGGGGGGACTGAAGCTTTCTTT
TRBJ1-5,-,TRBD1,TRBV28,CASRATGVSNQPQHF,TGTGCCAGCAGAGCAACAGGGGTTAGCAATCAGCCCCAGCATTTT
TRBJ1-1,-,-,TRBV10-3,CATGVKPNTEAFF,TGTGCCACCGGTGTAAAGCCCAACACTGAAGCTTTCTTT
TRBJ1-2,-,-,TRBV6-1,CASRLTSGGYGYTF,TGTGCCAGCAGGCTAACCTCTGGCGGCTATGGCTACACCTTC
TRBJ1-1,once,-,TRBV7-9,CASRKGDVNTEAFF,TGTGCCAGCAGGAAGGGGGACGTGAACACTGAAGCTTTCTTT
TRBJ2-5,-,TRBD1,TRBV19,CASSLGQGGETQYF,TGTGCCAGTAGTCTCGGACAGGGCGGGGAGACCCAGTACTTC
TRBJ2-5,-,TRBD2,TRBV2,CASSEGPSRGETQYF,TGTGCCAGCAGTGAAGGTCCCTCGCGGGGGGAGACCCAGTACTTC
TRBJ1-4,-,-,TRBV7-9,CASSLDTNEEKLFF,TGTGCCAGCAGCTTAGACACGAACGAAGAAAAACTGTTTTTT
TRBJ2-3,-,TRBD2,TRBV30,CAWQREGTDTQYF,TGTGCCTGGCAGCGGGAGGGCACAGATACGCAGTATTTT
TRBJ2-3,-,-,TRBV13,CASSYLSNSRELDTQYF,TGTGCCAGCAGTTACCTAAGCAACAGTCGGGAATTGGATACGCAGTATTTT
TRBJ1-5,-,-,TRBV29-1,CSVAGGTSNQPQHF,TGCAGCGTTGCTGGAGGAACGTCCAATCAGCCCCAGCATTTT
TRBJ2-1,-,-,TRBV21-1,CASSKAGEAGRNEQFF,TGTGCCAGCAGCAAAGCCGGGGAAGCTGGCCGGAATGAGCAGTTCTTC
TRBJ2-7,-,-,TRBV27,CAIRSEGAEYF,TGTGCCATCAGGTCGGAGGGCGCGGAGTACTTC
TRBJ2-7,-,TRBD1,TRBV28,CASSQTGTRFYEQYF,TGTGCCAGCAGCCAGACAGGGACCCGATTCTACGAGCAGTACTTC
TRBJ2-2,-,-,TRBV29-1,CSVAQAGELFF,TGCAGCGTTGCTCAGGCGGGGGAGCTGTTTTTT
TRBJ1-4,few,-,TRBV7-2,CASSGEGVLGEKLFF,TGTGCCAGCAGCGGAGAAGGGGTCCTTGGTGAAAAACTGTTTTTT
TRBJ1-1,-,-,TRBV5-1,CASSPGTMNTEAFF,TGCGCCAGCAGCCCCGGGACTATGAACACTGAAGCTTTCTTT
TRBJ1-5,-,-,TRBV28,CASSSPVGPQHF,TGTGCCAGCAGTTCCCCCGTCGGGCCCCAGCATTTT